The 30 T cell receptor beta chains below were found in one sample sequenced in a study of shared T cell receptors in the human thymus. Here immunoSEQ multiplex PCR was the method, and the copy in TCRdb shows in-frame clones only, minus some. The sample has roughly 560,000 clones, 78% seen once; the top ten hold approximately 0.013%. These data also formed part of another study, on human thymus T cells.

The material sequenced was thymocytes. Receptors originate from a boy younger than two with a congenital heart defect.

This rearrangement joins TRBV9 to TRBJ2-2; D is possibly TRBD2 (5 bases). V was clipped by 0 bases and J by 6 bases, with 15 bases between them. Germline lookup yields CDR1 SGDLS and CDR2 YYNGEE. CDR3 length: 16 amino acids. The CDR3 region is CASSVALYLRAGELFF. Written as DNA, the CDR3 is TGTGCCAGCAGCGTAGCTTTATATCTGAGGGCCGGGGAGCTGTTTTTT.

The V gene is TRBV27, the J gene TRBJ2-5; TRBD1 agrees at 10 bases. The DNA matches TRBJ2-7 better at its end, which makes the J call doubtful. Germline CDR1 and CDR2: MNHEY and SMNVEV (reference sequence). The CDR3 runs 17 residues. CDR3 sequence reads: CASSLRGRDRGSYEQYF. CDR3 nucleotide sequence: TGTGCCAGCAGTTTGAGGGGCCGGGACAGGGGCTCCTACGAGCAGTACTTC.

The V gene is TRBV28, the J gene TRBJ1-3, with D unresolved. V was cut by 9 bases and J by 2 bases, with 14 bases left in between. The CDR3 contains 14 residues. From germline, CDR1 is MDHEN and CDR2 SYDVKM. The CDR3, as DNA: TGTGCCAGATTTCCCGGGATGACTGGAAACACCATATATTTT. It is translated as CARFPGMTGNTIYF. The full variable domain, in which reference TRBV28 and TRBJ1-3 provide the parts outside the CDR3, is DVKVTQSSRYLVKRTGEKVFLECVQDMDHENMFWYRQDPGLGLRLIYFSYDVKMKEKGDIPEGYSVSREKKERFSLILESASTNQTSMYLCARFPGMTGNTIYFGEGSWLTVV.

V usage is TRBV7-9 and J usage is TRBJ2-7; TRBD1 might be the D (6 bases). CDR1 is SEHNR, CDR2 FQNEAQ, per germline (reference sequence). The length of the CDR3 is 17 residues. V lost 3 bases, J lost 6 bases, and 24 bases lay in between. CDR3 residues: CASSLFTGTPKQREQYF. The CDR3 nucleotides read TGTGCCAGCAGCTTGTTTACCGGGACACCCAAACAACGCGAGCAGTACTTC. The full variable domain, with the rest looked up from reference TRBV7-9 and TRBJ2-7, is DTGVSQNPRHKITKRGQNVTFRCDPISEHNRLYWYRQTLGQGPEFLTYFQNEAQLEKSRLLSDRFSAERPKGSFSTLEIQRTEQGDSAMYLCASSLFTGTPKQREQYFGPGTRLTVT.

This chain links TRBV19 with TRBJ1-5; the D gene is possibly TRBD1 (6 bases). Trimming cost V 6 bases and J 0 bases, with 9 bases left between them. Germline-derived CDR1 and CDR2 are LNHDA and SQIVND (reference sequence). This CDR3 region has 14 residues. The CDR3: CASRGAVSNQPQHF. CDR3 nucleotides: TGTGCCAGTAGGGGGGCAGTTAGCAATCAGCCCCAGCATTTT.

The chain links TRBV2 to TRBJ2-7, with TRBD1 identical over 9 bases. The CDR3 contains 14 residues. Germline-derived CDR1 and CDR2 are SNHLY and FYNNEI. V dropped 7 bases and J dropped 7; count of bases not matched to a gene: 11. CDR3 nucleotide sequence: TGTGCCAGCACCGACCCCGGGACAGGGCTTGAGCAGTACTTC. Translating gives CASTDPGTGLEQYF.

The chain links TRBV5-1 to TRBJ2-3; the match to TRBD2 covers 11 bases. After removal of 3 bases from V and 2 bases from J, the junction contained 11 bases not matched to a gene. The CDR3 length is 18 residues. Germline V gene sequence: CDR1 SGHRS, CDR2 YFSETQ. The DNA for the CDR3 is TGCGCCAGCAGCTCAGGGACTAGCGGAAGCCAACACACAGATACGCAGTATTTT. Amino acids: CASSSGTSGSQHTDTQYF.

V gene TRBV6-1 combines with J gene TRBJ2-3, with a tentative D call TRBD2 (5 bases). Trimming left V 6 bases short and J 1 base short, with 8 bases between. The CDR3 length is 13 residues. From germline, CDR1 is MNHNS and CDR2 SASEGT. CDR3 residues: CASRPAGTDTQYF. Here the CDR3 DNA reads TGTGCCAGCAGGCCAGCGGGCACAGATACGCAGTATTTT.

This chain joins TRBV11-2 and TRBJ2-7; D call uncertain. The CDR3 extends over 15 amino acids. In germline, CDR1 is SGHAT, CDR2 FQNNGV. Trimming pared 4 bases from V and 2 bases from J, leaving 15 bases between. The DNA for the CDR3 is TGTGCCAGCAGCTATATATCGTTGAGGACCTACGAGCAGTACTTC. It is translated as CASSYISLRTYEQYF.

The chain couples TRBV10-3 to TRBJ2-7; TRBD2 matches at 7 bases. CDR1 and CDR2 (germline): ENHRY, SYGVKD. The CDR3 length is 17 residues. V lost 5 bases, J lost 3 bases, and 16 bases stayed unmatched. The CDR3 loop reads CAISPLSGAGEYYEQYF. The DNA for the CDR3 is TGTGCCATCAGTCCTCTCTCTGGGGCGGGAGAATACTACGAGCAGTACTTC.

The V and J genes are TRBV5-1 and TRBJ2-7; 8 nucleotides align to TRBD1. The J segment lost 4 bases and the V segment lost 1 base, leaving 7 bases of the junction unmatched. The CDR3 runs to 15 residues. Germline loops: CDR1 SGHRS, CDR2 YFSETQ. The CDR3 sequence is CASSLQGAGDYEQYF. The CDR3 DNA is TGCGCCAGCAGCTTGCAGGGGGCAGGGGATTACGAGCAGTACTTC.

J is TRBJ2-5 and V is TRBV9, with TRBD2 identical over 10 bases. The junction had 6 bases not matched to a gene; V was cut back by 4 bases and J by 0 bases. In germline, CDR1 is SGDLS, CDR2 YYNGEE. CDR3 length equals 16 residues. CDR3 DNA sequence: TGTGCCAGCAGCAGGTCTAGCGGGGGAAACCAAGAGACCCAGTACTTC. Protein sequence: CASSRSSGGNQETQYF.

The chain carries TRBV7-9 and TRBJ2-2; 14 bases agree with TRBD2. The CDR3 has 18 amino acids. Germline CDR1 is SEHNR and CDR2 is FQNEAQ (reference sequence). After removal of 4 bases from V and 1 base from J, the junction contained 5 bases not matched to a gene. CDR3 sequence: CASSYGLAGGGNTGELFF. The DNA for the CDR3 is TGTGCCAGCAGCTACGGACTAGCGGGAGGAGGGAACACCGGGGAGCTGTTTTTT. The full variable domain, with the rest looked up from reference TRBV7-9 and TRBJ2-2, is DTGVSQNPRHKITKRGQNVTFRCDPISEHNRLYWYRQTLGQGPEFLTYFQNEAQLEKSRLLSDRFSAERPKGSFSTLEIQRTEQGDSAMYLCASSYGLAGGGNTGELFFGEGSRLTVL.

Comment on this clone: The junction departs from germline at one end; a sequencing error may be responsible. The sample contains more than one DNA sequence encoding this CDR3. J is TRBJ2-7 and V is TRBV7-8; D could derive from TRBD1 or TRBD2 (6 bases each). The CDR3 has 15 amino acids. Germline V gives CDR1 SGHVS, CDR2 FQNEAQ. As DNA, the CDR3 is TGTGCCAGCAGCCTAGCGTGGGACATCCCCTACGAGCAGTACTTC. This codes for CASSLAWDIPYEQYF.

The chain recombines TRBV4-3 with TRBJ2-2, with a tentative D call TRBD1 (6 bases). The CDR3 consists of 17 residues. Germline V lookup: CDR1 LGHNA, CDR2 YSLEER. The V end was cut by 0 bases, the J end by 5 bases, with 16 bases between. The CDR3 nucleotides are TGCGCCAGCAGCCAAGACCCCGACAGGAAGGGAACCGGGGAGCTGTTTTTT. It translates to CASSQDPDRKGTGELFF.

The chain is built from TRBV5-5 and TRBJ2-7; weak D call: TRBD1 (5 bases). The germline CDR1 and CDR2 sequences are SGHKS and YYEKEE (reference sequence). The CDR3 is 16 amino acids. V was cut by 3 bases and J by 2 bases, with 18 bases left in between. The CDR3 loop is CASSSTTQGRPYEQYF. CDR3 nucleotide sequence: TGTGCCAGCAGCTCGACAACTCAGGGTAGGCCCTACGAGCAGTACTTC.

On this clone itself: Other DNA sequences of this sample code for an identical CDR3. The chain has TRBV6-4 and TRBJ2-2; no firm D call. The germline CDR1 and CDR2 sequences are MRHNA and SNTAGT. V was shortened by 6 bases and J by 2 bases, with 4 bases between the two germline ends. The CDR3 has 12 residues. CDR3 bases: TGTGCCAGCAGCCTAAACACCGGGGAGCTGTTTTTT. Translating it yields CASSLNTGELFF.

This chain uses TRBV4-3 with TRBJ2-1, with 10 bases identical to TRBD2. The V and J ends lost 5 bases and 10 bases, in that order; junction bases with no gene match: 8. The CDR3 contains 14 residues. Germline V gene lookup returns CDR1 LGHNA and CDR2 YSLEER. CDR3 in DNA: TGCGCCAGCAGCTCCCCTTTAGCGGGAGGAGAGCAGTTCTTC. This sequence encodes CASSSPLAGGEQFF.

The CDR3 here is CASRTGITYEQYF. CDR3 sequence (DNA): TGTGCCAGCAGGACAGGTATAACCTACGAGCAGTACTTC. This sequence joins TRBV2 and TRBJ2-7, with D tentatively TRBD1 (6 bases). CDR1 is SNHLY and CDR2 is FYNNEI in the germline V gene. V lost 6 bases to trimming and J lost 2 bases, with 11 bases between them. The CDR3 covers 13 residues.

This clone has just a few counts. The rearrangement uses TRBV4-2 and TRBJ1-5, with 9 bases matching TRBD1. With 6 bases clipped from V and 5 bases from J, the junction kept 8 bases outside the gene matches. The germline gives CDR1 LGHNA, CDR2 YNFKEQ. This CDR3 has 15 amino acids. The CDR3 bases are TGTGCCAGCAGGCCCTCGGGGACAGGGTATCAGCCCCAGCATTTT. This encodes CASRPSGTGYQPQHF.

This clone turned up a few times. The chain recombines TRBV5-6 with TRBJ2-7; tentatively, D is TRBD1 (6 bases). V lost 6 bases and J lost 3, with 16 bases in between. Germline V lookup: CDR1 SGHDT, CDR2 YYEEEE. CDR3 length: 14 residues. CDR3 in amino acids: CASMDRSHRYEQYF. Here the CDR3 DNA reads TGTGCCAGCATGGACAGAAGCCACCGCTACGAGCAGTACTTC.

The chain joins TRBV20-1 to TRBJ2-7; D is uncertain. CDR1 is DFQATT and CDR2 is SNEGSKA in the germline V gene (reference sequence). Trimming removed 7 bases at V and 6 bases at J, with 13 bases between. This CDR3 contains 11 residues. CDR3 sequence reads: CSVRESREQYF. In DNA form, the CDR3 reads TGCAGTGTCCGAGAGTCTCGCGAGCAGTACTTC.

The CDR3 nucleotides read TGTGCCAGCAGTGATCCCTCCTGGACAGGACCTAACTATGGCTACACCTTC. It specifies CASSDPSWTGPNYGYTF. The chain recombines TRBV6-1 with TRBJ1-2; 7 positions match TRBD1. CDR1 is MNHNS and CDR2 is SASEGT in the germline V gene. The V gene end was trimmed by 3 bases and the J gene end by 0 bases; junction bases not matched to a gene: 10. The CDR3 runs 17 residues.

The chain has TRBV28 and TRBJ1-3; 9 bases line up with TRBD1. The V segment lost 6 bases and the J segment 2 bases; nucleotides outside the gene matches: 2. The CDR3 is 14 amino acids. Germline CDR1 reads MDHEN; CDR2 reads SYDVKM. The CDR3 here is CASRGTGPGNTIYF. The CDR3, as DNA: TGTGCCAGCAGGGGGACAGGGCCTGGAAACACCATATATTTT.

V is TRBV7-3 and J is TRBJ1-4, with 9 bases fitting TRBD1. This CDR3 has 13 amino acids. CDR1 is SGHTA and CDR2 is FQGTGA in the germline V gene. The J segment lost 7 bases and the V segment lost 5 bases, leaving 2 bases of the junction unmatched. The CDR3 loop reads CASSPDRGEKLFF. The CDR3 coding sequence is TGTGCCAGCAGCCCGGACAGGGGTGAAAAACTGTTTTTT.

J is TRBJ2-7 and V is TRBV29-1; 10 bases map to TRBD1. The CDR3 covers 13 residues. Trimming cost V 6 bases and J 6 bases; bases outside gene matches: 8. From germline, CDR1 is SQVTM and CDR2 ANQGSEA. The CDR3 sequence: CSVEGTGVGEQYF. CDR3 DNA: TGCAGCGTCGAGGGGACAGGGGTGGGCGAGCAGTACTTC.

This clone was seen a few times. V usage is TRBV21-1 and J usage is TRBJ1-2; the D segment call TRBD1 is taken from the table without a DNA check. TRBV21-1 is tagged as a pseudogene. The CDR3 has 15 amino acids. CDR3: CASSKGDKDRGGYTF. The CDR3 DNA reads TGTGCCAGCAGCAAAGGGGATAAGGACAGGGGAGGCTACACCTTC.

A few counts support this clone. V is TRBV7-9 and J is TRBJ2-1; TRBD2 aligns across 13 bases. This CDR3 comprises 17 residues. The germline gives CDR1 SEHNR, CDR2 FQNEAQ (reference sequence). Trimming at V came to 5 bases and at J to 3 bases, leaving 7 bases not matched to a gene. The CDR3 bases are TGTGCCAGCAGCCAAGGGACTAGCGGGATACTCTACAATGAGCAGTTCTTC. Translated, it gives CASSQGTSGILYNEQFF.

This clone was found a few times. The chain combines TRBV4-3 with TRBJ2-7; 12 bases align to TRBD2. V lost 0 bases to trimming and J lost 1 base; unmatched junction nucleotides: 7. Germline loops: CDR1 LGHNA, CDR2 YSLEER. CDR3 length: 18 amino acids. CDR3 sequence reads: CASSQDRLAGGASYEQYF. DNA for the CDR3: TGCGCCAGCAGCCAAGATCGTCTAGCGGGGGGGGCATCCTACGAGCAGTACTTC.

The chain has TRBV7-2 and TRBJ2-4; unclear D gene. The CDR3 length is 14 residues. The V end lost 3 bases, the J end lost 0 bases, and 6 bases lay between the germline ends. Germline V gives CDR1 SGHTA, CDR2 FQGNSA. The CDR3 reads CASSLVVAKNIQYF. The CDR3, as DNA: TGTGCCAGCAGCTTGGTAGTAGCCAAAAACATTCAGTACTTC. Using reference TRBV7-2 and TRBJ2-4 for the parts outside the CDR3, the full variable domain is GAGVSQSPSNKVTEKGKDVELRCDPISGHTALYWYRQSLGQGLEFLIYFQGNSAPDKSGLPSDRFSAERTGGSVSTLTIQRTQQEDSAVYLCASSLVVAKNIQYFGAGTRLSVL.